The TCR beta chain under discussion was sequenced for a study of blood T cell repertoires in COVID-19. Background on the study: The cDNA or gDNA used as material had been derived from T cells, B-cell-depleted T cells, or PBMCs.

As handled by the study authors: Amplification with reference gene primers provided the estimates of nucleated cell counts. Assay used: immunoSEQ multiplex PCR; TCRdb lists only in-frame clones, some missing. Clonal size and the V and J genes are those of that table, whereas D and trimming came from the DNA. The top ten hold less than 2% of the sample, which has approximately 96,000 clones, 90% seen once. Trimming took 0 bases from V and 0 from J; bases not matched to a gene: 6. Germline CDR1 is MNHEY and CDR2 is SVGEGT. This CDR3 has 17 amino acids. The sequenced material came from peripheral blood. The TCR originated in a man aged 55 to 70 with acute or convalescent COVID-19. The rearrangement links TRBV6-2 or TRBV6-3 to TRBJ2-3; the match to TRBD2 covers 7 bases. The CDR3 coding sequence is TGTGCCAGCAGTTACTCGGCTAGCGGTCCCAGCACAGATACGCAGTATTTT. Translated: CASSYSASGPSTDTQYF.